These 21 T cell receptor beta chains share one sample of origin, sequenced in a study of T cell changes during pregnancy in multiple sclerosis. TCRdb's copy holds only in-frame clones and misses some; the assay was immunoSEQ multiplex PCR. The sample gives more than 50,000 clones, approximately 92% of which show up once; 0.95% to 1.5% is in the top ten. The source material was peripheral blood, sampled after pregnancy. The receptor source for this set is a female donor in good health, enrolled as a control in a pregnancy study.

The chain recombines TRBV18 with TRBJ2-3; unclear D gene. CDR3 size: 16 residues. Germline lookup yields CDR1 KGHSH and CDR2 LQKENI. The ends were cut back, 2 bases at V and 4 bases at J, with 16 bases in the middle. DNA of the CDR3: TGTGCCAGCTCACCAGTGGTCATCCAACGGGCAGATACGCAGTATTTT. Protein product: CASSPVVIQRADTQYF.

The rearrangement links TRBV18 to TRBJ1-3; TRBD1 might be the D (5 bases). Looked up from germline, CDR1 is KGHSH and CDR2 is LQKENI. Trimming removed 6 bases from V and 4 bases from J, with 16 bases in between. The CDR3 extends over 15 amino acids. The CDR3 DNA follows: TGTGCCAGCTCTCGAAGGGGCTCTAAAGGAAACACCATATATTTT. Its protein product is CASSRRGSKGNTIYF.

In its sample, this clone was seen once. The chain has TRBV7-9 and TRBJ1-1; 10 positions agree with TRBD1. Germline V gene data show CDR1 as SEHNR and CDR2 as FQNEAQ (reference sequence). This CDR3 contains 14 residues. Trimming removed 5 bases from V and 3 bases from J; junction bases left unmatched: 3. CDR3 sequence reads: CASSRGQGDTEAFF. Here the CDR3 DNA reads TGTGCCAGCAGCCGAGGACAGGGGGACACTGAAGCTTTCTTT.

The rearrangement links TRBV7-2 to TRBJ2-5; 7 bases agree with TRBD1. V shed 8 bases, J shed 1 base, and the junction held 4 bases outside the gene matches. The CDR3 runs 13 residues. CDR1 SGHTA and CDR2 FQGNSA come from the germline V gene. The CDR3 reads CASGRDSQETQYF. The CDR3 DNA is TGTGCCAGCGGACGGGACAGCCAAGAGACCCAGTACTTC.

This chain uses TRBV29-1 with TRBJ2-7; D unclear. V shed 0 bases and J shed 7 bases, with 13 bases lying between them. The CDR3 runs to 13 residues. From germline, CDR1 is SQVTM and CDR2 ANQGSEA. The CDR3 loop is CSVEENAGREQYF. CDR3 DNA: TGCAGCGTTGAAGAGAATGCAGGCCGAGAGCAGTACTTC.

The chain recombines TRBV7-2 with TRBJ1-3, with D uncertain. The V end lost 1 base, the J end lost 0 bases, and 7 bases lay between the germline ends. The CDR3 sequence is 15 residues long. CDR1 SGHTA and CDR2 FQGNSA come from the germline V gene. CDR3 DNA sequence: TGTGCCAGCAGCTTAGGAGGGAACTCTGGAAACACCATATATTTT. Amino acids: CASSLGGNSGNTIYF.

The genes are TRBV30 and TRBJ2-5, with 7 positions matching TRBD1. The germline gives CDR1 GTSNPN, CDR2 SVGIG (reference sequence). CDR3 length: 11 amino acids. V trimming: 4 bases; J trimming: 5 bases; junction bases outside the gene matches: 1. CDR3 bases: TGTGCCTGGACACAGGGGGAGACCCAGTACTTC. Protein product: CAWTQGETQYF.

The chain links TRBV28 to TRBJ1-5, with D maybe TRBD1 (5 bases). Germline V gives CDR1 MDHEN, CDR2 SYDVKM. This CDR3 is built from 17 residues. V was pared by 6 bases and J by 0 bases, with 18 bases between. CDR3 residues: CASRFVDRLYSNQPQHF. In DNA form, the CDR3 reads TGTGCCAGCAGATTTGTTGACAGACTCTATAGCAATCAGCCCCAGCATTTT.

The chain employs TRBV10-2 and TRBJ2-7, with a weak D call TRBD2 (5 bases). The V end lost 6 bases, the J end lost 7 bases, and 19 bases lay between the germline ends. CDR3 length: 14 amino acids. Germline assignment: CDR1 WSHSY and CDR2 SAAADI. The CDR3 DNA reads as TGCGCCAGCAGCAACTCGGGTCACCCGGGGGAGCAGTACTTC. Amino acids: CASSNSGHPGEQYF.

This rearrangement joins TRBV6-5 to TRBJ1-2; 7 positions agree with TRBD1. Germline CDR1 MNHEY, CDR2 SVGAGI. This CDR3 has 15 residues. The V and J ends lost 4 bases and 5 bases, in that order; junction bases with no gene match: 10. The CDR3 loop is CASSFLTGNRYGYTF. The DNA of the CDR3 is TGTGCCAGCAGTTTTCTGACAGGGAACCGTTATGGCTACACCTTC.

The rearrangement uses TRBV29-1 and TRBJ2-1; D may be TRBD2 (6 bases). The CDR3 extends over 13 amino acids. In germline, CDR1 is SQVTM, CDR2 ANQGSEA. Trimming took off 4 bases at V and 6 bases at J, with 13 bases between the two ends. CDR3: CSVAGVGGNEQFF. As DNA, the CDR3 is TGCAGCGTTGCTGGTGTGGGGGGCAATGAGCAGTTCTTC.

This chain connects TRBV19 to TRBJ2-3, with D unresolved. CDR3 length: 13 residues. With 3 bases removed from V and 6 bases from J, the gap between germline ends came to 10 bases. Germline V gives CDR1 LNHDA, CDR2 SQIVND (reference sequence). The DNA of the CDR3 is TGTGCCAGTAGTATGAGGTTGTCGGATACGCAGTATTTT. It encodes CASSMRLSDTQYF.

In DNA, the CDR3 is TGTGCCAGCAGCTTAGGGACAGGGCGGCTCGAGCAGTACTTC. Protein sequence: CASSLGTGRLEQYF. The V gene is TRBV7-2, the J gene TRBJ2-7; 8 nucleotides agree with TRBD1. Germline CDR1 reads SGHTA; CDR2 reads FQGNSA. The CDR3 totals 14 residues. The J segment lost 6 bases and the V segment lost 1 base, leaving 5 bases of the junction unmatched.

This CDR3 is CASSPGGDTQYF. The CDR3 DNA reads as TGTGCCAGCAGCCCGGGGGGAGATACGCAGTATTTT. The rearrangement joins TRBV5-6 to TRBJ2-3; 7 bases map to TRBD2. The germline gives CDR1 SGHDT, CDR2 YYEEEE. CDR3 length equals 12 residues. V was pared by 4 bases and J by 5 bases, with 1 base of the junction left unmatched.

This chain joins TRBV4-1 and TRBJ2-3, with D possibly TRBD2 on 6 matching bases. The CDR3 runs 18 residues. The germline V and J ends were trimmed by 0 bases and 0 bases, with 16 bases remaining between them. In germline, CDR1 is MGHRA, CDR2 YSYEKL. In DNA form, the CDR3 reads TGCGCCAGCAGCCAAGATAGGGATTCTAGCGAGAGCACAGATACGCAGTATTTT. Its protein is CASSQDRDSSESTDTQYF.

The V call is TRBV28, the J call TRBJ1-4; a possible D gene is TRBD1 (6 bases). The CDR3 sequence is 15 residues long. Trimming removed 4 bases at V and 2 bases at J, with 11 bases between. Germline-derived CDR1 and CDR2 are MDHEN and SYDVKM. The CDR3 DNA reads as TGTGCCAGCAGTTCATCAGGGGTGACTAATGAAAAACTGTTTTTT. It specifies CASSSSGVTNEKLFF.

This chain links TRBV5-1 with TRBJ1-1; no reliable D call. The V and J ends lost 5 bases and 7 bases respectively, with 15 bases between them. The CDR3 is 13 amino acids. The germline V gene has CDR1 SGHRS and CDR2 YFSETQ. The CDR3 loop is CASSLAGGLEAFF. The CDR3 DNA reads TGCGCCAGCAGTCTAGCCGGCGGCCTTGAAGCTTTCTTT.

This chain uses TRBV28 with TRBJ1-5, with TRBD1 identical over 9 bases. This CDR3 spans 14 amino acids. V shed 6 bases and J 7 bases; nucleotides not matched to a gene: 7. From germline, CDR1 is MDHEN and CDR2 SYDVKM. Here the CDR3 DNA reads TGTGCCAGCAGCCAGGGACAGGGAGGGCAGCCCCAGCATTTT. This encodes CASSQGQGGQPQHF.

The rearrangement joins TRBV11-3 to TRBJ1-3; D remains unclear. The length of the CDR3 is 14 residues. V lost 5 bases to trimming and J lost 1 base, with 9 bases between them. Germline-derived CDR1 and CDR2 are SGHNT and YENEEA. For the CDR3, the DNA is TGTGCCAGCAGCCCCCTCGGTTCTGGAAACACCATATATTTT. Its protein is CASSPLGSGNTIYF.

This clone appeared once. V usage is TRBV6-1 and J usage is TRBJ2-2; 7 nucleotides match TRBD2. The junction had 12 bases not matched to a gene; V was cut back by 10 bases and J by 4 bases. The germline V gene encodes CDR1 MNHNS and CDR2 SASEGT. The CDR3 covers 15 residues. Here the CDR3 DNA reads TGTGCCATCCCGACGAGACTAGCTTCCACCGGGGAGCTGTTTTTT. Translating gives CAIPTRLASTGELFF.

This chain connects TRBV27 to TRBJ2-1, with TRBD2 identical over 7 bases. CDR1 and CDR2 from the germline V gene are MNHEY and SMNVEV (reference sequence). The trim removed 3 bases at V and 9 bases at J, leaving 8 bases unmatched. The CDR3 spans 14 residues. The DNA for the CDR3 is TGTGCCAGCAGTTTTGACTTGACTAGCTTTGAGCAGTTCTTC. Its translation is CASSFDLTSFEQFF.